A selection of T cell receptor beta chains follows, all from one sample in a study of CD8+CD57+ T cells in acquired aplastic anemia. MiXCR, run by TCRdb on the reads, gives a single entry per CDR3 protein. The sample carries roughly 160,000 distinct CDR3 sequences, about three fifths recorded once. The sample was sorted CD4+, CD8+, or CD8+CD57+ T cells (not recorded which) from PBMCs. These receptors originate from a human donor in good health. The CDR3 runs from the conserved cysteine through the conserved F or W. The D gene is left open where the match is weak. Clone size is not always given. Where it is, it says once, few, many or a class for expanded clones.

J | V | D | size | CDR3 | DNA
TRBJ2-7 | TRBV9 | TRBD1 | many | CASSVGTGRSYEQYF | TGTGCCAGCAGCGTTGGGACAGGGAGATCCTACGAGCAGTACTTC
TRBJ2-7 | TRBV2 | TRBD1 | NA | CASGFRDRGSEQYF | TGTGCCAGCGGGTTCCGGGACAGGGGATCCGAGCAGTACTTC
TRBJ1-1 | TRBV4-3 | NA | many | CASSQADTNTEAFF | TGCGCCAGCAGCCAAGCGGACACGAACACTGAAGCTTTCTTT
TRBJ2-1 | TRBV10-2 | NA | NA | CASTDRTTYNEQFF | TGCGCCAGCACCGACAGGACCACCTACAATGAGCAGTTCTTC
TRBJ1-4 | TRBV6-1 | NA | NA | CASSEGAGLEKLFF | TGTGCCAGCAGTGAAGGGGCAGGGCTTGAAAAACTGTTTTTT
TRBJ2-5 | TRBV5-1 | TRBD1 | once | CASSPGTAQETQYF | TGCGCCAGCAGCCCCGGGACAGCACAAGAGACCCAGTACTTC
TRBJ1-5 | TRBV25-1 | NA | once | CASSEYTGGGGNQPQHF | TGTGCCAGCAGTGAATATACGGGGGGAGGTGGCAATCAGCCCCAGCATTTT
TRBJ2-5 | TRBV7-9 | TRBD1 | few | CASSPQGVEATQYF | TGTGCCAGCAGCCCGCAGGGGGTGGAGGCGACCCAGTACTTC
TRBJ2-1 | TRBV7-9 | NA | once | CASSLVSVADHSYNEQFF | TGTGCCAGCAGCTTAGTATCCGTAGCGGACCACTCCTACAATGAGCAGTTCTTC
TRBJ2-5 | TRBV11-2 | NA | many | CASSFARDIETQYF | TGTGCCAGCAGCTTTGCTAGGGACATAGAGACCCAGTACTTC
TRBJ1-6 | TRBV10-2 | TRBD1 | few | CASSIGQGGTSPLHF | TGCGCCAGCAGTATAGGACAGGGGGGCACTTCACCCCTCCACTTT
TRBJ1-2 | TRBV5-4 | NA | once | CASSEGRIYGYTF | TGTGCCAGCAGCGAGGGACGGATTTATGGCTACACCTTC
TRBJ2-1 | TRBV24-1 | NA | NA | CATSEVYNEQFF | TGTGCCACCAGTGAGGTCTACAATGAGCAGTTCTTC